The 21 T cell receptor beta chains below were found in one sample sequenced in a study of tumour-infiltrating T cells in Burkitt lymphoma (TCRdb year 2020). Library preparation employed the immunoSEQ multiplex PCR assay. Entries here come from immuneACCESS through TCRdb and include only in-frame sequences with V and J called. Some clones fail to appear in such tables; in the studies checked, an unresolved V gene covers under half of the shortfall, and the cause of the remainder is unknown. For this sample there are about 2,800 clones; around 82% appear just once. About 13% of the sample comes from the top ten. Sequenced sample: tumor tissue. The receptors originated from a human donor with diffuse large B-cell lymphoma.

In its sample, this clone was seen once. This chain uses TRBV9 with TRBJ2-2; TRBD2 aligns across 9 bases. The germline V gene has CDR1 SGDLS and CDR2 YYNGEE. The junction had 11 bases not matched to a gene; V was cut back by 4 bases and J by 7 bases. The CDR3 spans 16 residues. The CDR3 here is CASSPGTSRIFGELFF. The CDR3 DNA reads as TGTGCCAGCAGCCCTGGGACTAGCAGGATCTTCGGGGAGCTGTTTTTT. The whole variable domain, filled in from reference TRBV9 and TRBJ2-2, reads DSGVTQTPKHLITATGQRVTLRCSPRSGDLSVYWYQQSLDQGLQFLIQYYNGEERAKGNILERFSAQQFPDLHSELNLSSLELGDSALYFCASSPGTSRIFGELFFGEGSRLTVL.

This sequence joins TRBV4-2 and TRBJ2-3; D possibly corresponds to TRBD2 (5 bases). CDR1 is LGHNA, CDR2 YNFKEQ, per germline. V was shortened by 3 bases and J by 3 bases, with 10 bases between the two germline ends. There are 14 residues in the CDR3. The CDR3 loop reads CASSQGVRTDTQYF. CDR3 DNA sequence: TGTGCCAGCAGCCAGGGAGTGCGAACAGATACGCAGTATTTT.

As DNA, the CDR3 is TGTGCCAGCAGTTTGAGCCCGATAGAGCAGTACTTC. Its translation: CASSLSPIEQYF. V is TRBV28 and J is TRBJ2-7; D remains unclear. CDR1 MDHEN and CDR2 SYDVKM come from the germline V gene. V was clipped by 3 bases and J by 7 bases, with 10 bases between them. The CDR3 sequence is 12 residues long.

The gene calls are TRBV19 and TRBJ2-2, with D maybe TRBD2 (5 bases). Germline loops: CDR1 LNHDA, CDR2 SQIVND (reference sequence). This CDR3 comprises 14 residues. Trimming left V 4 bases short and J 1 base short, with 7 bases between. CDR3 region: CASSRRENTGELFF. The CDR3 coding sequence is TGTGCCAGTAGTAGACGGGAGAACACCGGGGAGCTGTTTTTT. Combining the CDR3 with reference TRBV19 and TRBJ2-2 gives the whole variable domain DGGITQSPKYLFRKEGQNVTLSCEQNLNHDAMYWYRQDPGQGLRLIYYSQIVNDFQKGDIAEGYSVSREKKESFPLTVTSAQKNPTAFYLCASSRRENTGELFFGEGSRLTVL.

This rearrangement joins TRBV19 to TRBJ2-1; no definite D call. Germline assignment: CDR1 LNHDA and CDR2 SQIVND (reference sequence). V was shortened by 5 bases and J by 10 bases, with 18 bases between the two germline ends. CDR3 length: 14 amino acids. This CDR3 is CASSFVFGLQEQFF. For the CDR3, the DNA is TGTGCCAGTAGTTTCGTTTTTGGGTTGCAGGAGCAGTTCTTC.

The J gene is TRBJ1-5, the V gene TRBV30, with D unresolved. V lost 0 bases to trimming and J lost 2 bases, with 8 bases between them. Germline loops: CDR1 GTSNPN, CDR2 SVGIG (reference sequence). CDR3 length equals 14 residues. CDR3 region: CAWSVGSRNQPQHF. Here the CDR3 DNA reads TGTGCCTGGAGTGTAGGTAGCCGCAATCAGCCCCAGCATTTT. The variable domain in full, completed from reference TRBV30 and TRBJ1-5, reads SQTIHQWPATLVQPVGSPLSLECTVEGTSNPNLYWYRQAAGRGLQLLFYSVGIGQISSEVPQNLSASRPQDRQFILSSKKLLLSDSGFYLCAWSVGSRNQPQHFGDGTRLSIL.

CDR3 sequence (DNA): TGTGCCAGTAGCCAGGCGTCCGACACTGAAGCTTTCTTT. This encodes CASSQASDTEAFF. The J gene is TRBJ1-1, the V gene TRBV2, with D unclear. Germline V gene sequence: CDR1 SNHLY, CDR2 FYNNEI. Trimming took off 9 bases at V and 3 bases at J, with 14 bases between the two ends. The CDR3 spans 13 residues.

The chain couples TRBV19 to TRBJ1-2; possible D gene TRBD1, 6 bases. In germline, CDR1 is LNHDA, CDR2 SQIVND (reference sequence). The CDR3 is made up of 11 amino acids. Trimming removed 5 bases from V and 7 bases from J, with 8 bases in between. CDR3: CASSGGPGYTF. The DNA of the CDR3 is TGTGCCAGTAGTGGGGGCCCTGGCTACACCTTC.

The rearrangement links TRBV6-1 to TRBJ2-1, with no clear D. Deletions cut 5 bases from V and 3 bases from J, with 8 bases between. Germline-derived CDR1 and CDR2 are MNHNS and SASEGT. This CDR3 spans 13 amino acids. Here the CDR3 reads CASSLEFYNEQFF. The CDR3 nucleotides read TGTGCCAGCAGTTTAGAATTCTACAATGAGCAGTTCTTC.

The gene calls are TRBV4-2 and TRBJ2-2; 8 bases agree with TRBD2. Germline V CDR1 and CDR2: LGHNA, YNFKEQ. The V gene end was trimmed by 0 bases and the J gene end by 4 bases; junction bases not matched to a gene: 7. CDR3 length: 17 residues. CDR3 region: CASSQDHSGMGTGELFF. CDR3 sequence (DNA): TGTGCCAGCAGCCAAGATCATAGCGGGATGGGCACCGGGGAGCTGTTTTTT.

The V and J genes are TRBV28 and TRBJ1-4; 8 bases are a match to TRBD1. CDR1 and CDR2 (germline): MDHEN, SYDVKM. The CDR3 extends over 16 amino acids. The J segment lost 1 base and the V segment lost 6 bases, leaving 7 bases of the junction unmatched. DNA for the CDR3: TGTGCCAGCAGGACAGGGGTTCGACAAACTAATGAAAAACTGTTTTTT. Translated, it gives CASRTGVRQTNEKLFF.

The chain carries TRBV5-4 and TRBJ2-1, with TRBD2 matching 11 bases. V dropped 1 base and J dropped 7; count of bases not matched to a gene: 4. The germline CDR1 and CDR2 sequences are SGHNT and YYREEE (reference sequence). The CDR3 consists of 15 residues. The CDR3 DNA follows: TGTGCCAGCAGCTTGACCGGGACTAGCGGAAATGAGCAGTTCTTC. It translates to CASSLTGTSGNEQFF.

The CDR3 sequence: CASSLAGGPGEQYF. The DNA for the CDR3 is TGTGCCAGCAGCTTGGCGGGAGGGCCGGGAGAGCAGTACTTC. The V gene is TRBV5-4, the J gene TRBJ2-7; 8 bases are shared with TRBD2. V shed 0 bases and J 7 bases; nucleotides not matched to a gene: 6. The CDR3 is 14 amino acids. In germline, CDR1 is SGHNT, CDR2 YYREEE (reference sequence).

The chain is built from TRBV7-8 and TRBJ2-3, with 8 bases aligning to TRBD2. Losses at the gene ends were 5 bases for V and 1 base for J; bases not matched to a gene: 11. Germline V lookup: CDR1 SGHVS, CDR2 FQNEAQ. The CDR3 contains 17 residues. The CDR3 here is CASSPWGGREGTDTQYF. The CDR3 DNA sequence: TGTGCCAGCAGCCCCTGGGGGGGGCGGGAGGGCACAGATACGCAGTATTTT. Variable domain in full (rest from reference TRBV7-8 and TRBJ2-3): GAGVSQSPRYKVAKRGQDVALRCDPISGHVSLFWYQQALGQGPEFLTYFQNEAQLDKSGLPSDRFFAERPEGSVSTLKIQRTQQEDSAVYLCASSPWGGREGTDTQYFGPGTRLTVL.

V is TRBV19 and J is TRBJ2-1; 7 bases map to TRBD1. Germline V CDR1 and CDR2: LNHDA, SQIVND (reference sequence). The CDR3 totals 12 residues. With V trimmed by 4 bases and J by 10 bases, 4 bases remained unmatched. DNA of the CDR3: TGTGCCAGTAGTACACAGGGGCCAGAGCAGTTCTTC. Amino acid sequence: CASSTQGPEQFF.

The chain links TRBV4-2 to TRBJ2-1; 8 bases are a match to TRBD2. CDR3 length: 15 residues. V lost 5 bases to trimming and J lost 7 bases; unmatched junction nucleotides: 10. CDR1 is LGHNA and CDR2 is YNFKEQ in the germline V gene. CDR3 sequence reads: CASSALSGGQNEQFF. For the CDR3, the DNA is TGTGCCAGCAGCGCTTTGTCGGGGGGGCAGAATGAGCAGTTCTTC.

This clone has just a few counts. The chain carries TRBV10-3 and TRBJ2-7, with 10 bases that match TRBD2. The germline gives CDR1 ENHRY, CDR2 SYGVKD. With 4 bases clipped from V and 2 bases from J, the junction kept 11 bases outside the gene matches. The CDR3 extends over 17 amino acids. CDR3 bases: TGTGCCATCAGTGTGCGTCTAGCGGGAGAAGGTACCTACGAGCAGTACTTC. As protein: CAISVRLAGEGTYEQYF.

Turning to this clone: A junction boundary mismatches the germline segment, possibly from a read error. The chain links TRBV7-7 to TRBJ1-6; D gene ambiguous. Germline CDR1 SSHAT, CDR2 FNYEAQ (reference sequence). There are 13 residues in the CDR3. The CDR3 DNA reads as TGTGCTAGCAGCTCGGACGCGGGTTCACCCCTCCACTTT. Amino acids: CASSSDAGSPLHF.

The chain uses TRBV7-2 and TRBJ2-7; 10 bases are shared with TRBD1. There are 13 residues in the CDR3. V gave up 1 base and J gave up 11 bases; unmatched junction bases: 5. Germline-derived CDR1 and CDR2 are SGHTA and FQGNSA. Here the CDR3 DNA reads TGTGCCAGCAGCTTAGGGACAGGGGGGTATGAGTACTTC. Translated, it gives CASSLGTGGYEYF.

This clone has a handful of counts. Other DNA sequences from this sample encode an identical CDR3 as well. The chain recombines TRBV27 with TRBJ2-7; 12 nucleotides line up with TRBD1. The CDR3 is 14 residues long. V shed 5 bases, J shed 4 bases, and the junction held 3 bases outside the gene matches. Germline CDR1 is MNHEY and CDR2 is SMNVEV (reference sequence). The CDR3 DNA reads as TGTGCCAGCAGTACGGGACAGGGGGCGTACGAGCAGTACTTC. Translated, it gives CASSTGQGAYEQYF.

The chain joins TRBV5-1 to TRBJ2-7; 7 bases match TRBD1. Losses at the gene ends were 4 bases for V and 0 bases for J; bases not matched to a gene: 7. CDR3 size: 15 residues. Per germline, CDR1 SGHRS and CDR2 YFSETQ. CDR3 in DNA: TGCGCCAGCAGCGCTGGGGGACAGAGCTCCTACGAGCAGTACTTC. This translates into CASSAGGQSSYEQYF.